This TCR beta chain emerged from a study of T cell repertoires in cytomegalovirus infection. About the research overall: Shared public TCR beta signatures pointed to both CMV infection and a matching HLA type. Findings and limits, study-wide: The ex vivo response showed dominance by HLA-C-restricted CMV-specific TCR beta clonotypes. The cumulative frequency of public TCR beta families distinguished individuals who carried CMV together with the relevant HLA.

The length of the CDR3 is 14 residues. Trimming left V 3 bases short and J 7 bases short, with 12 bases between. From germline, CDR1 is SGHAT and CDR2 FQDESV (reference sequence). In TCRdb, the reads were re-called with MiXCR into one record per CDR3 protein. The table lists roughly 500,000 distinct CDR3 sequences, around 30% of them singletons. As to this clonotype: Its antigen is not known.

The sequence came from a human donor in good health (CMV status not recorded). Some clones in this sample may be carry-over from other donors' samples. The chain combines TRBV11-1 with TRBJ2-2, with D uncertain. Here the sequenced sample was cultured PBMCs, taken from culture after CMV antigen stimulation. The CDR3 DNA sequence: TGTGCCAGCAGCTTCGAAGGATCTATCGGGGAGCTGTTTTTT. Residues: CASSFEGSIGELFF.